This T cell receptor (beta chain) was identified during a study of blood T cell repertoires in COVID-19. Adults between roughly 18 and 95 years of age took part from fewer than 30 US areas. Method: immunoSEQ multiplex PCR; TCRdb's copy keeps in-frame clones and lacks some. The sample includes 300,000 to 400,000 clones, roughly 90% seen only once; the top ten take around 0.95%. The V gene's germline CDR1 is SEHNR and CDR2 FQNEAQ (reference sequence). V was clipped by 2 bases and J by 5 bases, with 10 bases between them. This CDR3 has 13 residues. The sequenced material came from PBMCs or T cells enriched from blood (not recorded which). V is TRBV7-9 and J is TRBJ2-7; perhaps TRBD2 as D (6 bases). The sequence came from a woman aged 30 to 39 with acute COVID-19. The CDR3 protein is CASSLIGGDEQYF. The CDR3 DNA follows: TGTGCCAGCAGCTTAATTGGCGGGGACGAGCAGTACTTC.